This TCR beta chain was captured in a study of shared clonotypes between healthy human individuals. The CDR3 spans 15 residues. Germline V CDR1 and CDR2: SGHRS, YFSETQ. V dropped 0 bases and J dropped 2 bases, with 8 bases sitting between them. It was across several immunoSEQ plates that each subset's genomic DNA was evenly split. Repertoires were generated with immunoSEQ multiplex PCR, while TCRdb's copy carries only in-frame clones and drops some. The sample holds 600,000 to 700,000 clones, approximately 73% seen once. Sequences were obtained from memory CD4+ T cells sorted from blood. Subset meaning: CD45RA-negative fraction. The chain is built from TRBV5-1 and TRBJ2-2; possibly TRBD1 for D (6 bases). This receptor was identified in a woman aged 30 to 39 in good health. CDR3 bases: TGCGCCAGCAGCTTGGCGGACAGTAACACCGGGGAGCTGTTTTTT. Protein product: CASSLADSNTGELFF.